The next 6 T cell receptor beta chains were all read from a single sample in a study of cytomegalovirus exposure and HLA in healthy donors. The PCR ran on 60 Vbeta and 13 Jbeta primers. Sequenced by immunoSEQ multiplex PCR; TCRdb stores in-frame clones only, minus some. The sample yields approximately 150,000 clones, 60% to 80% seen once. Sample: PBMCs. The receptor source for this set is a man in his late teens or twenties in good health and CMV-seropositive.

The V call is TRBV28, the J call TRBJ1-1; D unresolved. Trimming stripped 5 bases from V and 0 bases from J, with 10 bases between. Germline V lookup: CDR1 MDHEN, CDR2 SYDVKM. The CDR3 spans 14 residues. CDR3 coding DNA: TGTGCCAGCAGTACGGGAGTCCTGAACACTGAAGCTTTCTTT. This codes for CASSTGVLNTEAFF.

A single count supports this clone. The gene calls are TRBV7-2 and TRBJ2-5, with D tentatively TRBD2 (7 bases). Germline CDR1 is SGHTA and CDR2 is FQGNSA. Between the trimmed V and J ends, which lost 2 bases and 5 bases, there was a span of 18 bases. The CDR3 is 16 amino acids. In DNA form, the CDR3 reads TGTGCCAGCAGCTTACGGGGGGCGGGGACTTCGGAGACCCAGTACTTC. Protein: CASSLRGAGTSETQYF.

This chain links TRBV7-8 with TRBJ2-5; TRBD1 aligns across 10 bases. Germline V CDR1 and CDR2: SGHVS, FQNEAQ. The CDR3 has 17 amino acids. J gave up 4 bases and V 3 bases, and 11 bases lay outside the gene matches. CDR3 in DNA: TGTGCCAGCAGCTTTTCCTCGGGACAGGGGATTGGAGAGACCCAGTACTTC. Residues: CASSFSSGQGIGETQYF.

The genes are TRBV11-1 and TRBJ2-2, with TRBD1 matching over 10 bases. Germline V gene lookup returns CDR1 SGHAT and CDR2 FQDESV (reference sequence). V trimming: 5 bases; J trimming: 6 bases; junction bases outside the gene matches: 6. This CDR3 has 15 amino acids. CDR3 sequence reads: CASSQTDRGAGELFF. CDR3 nucleotides: TGTGCCAGCAGCCAGACGGACAGGGGGGCCGGGGAGCTGTTTTTT.

This chain links TRBV5-5 with TRBJ1-6, with a tentative D call TRBD1 (5 bases). The CDR3 has 13 residues. V was trimmed by 10 bases and J by 8 bases, leaving 16 bases between them. The V gene's germline CDR1 is SGHKS and CDR2 YYEKEE (reference sequence). The CDR3: CASTARMYSPLHF. CDR3 DNA sequence: TGTGCCTCGACAGCCCGTATGTATTCACCCCTCCACTTT.

The rearrangement joins TRBV5-6 to TRBJ2-5; 7 nucleotides match TRBD2. The V segment lost 4 bases and the J segment 2 bases; nucleotides outside the gene matches: 2. The CDR3 covers 13 residues. Germline values: CDR1 SGHDT, CDR2 YYEEEE. The CDR3 loop is CASSLGGQETQYF. CDR3 nucleotides: TGTGCCAGCAGCCTCGGGGGGCAAGAGACCCAGTACTTC.